The present T cell receptor beta chain was sequenced within a study of shared clonotypes between healthy human individuals. Terminally differentiated effector memory CD45RA+ cells were excluded from the naive CD8 cells, which were CD45RO-negative and positively selected for CCR7. Generated by immunoSEQ multiplex PCR, the TCRdb table keeps only in-frame clones and is missing some. The table lists about 2 million clones, about 94% of them singletons. The germline gives CDR1 MNHEY, CDR2 SVGAGI. The CDR3 covers 11 residues. With 6 bases removed from V and 12 bases from J, the gap between germline ends came to 11 bases.

This receptor was obtained from a man between 18 and 35 years old in good health. The chain couples TRBV6-5 to TRBJ1-4, with a possible D match to TRBD1 (5 bases). The sequenced material came from naive CD8+ T cells sorted from blood. CDR3: CASRFGTELFF. DNA for the CDR3: TGTGCCAGCAGATTCGGGACCGAACTGTTTTTT.